Listed here are 24 T cell receptor beta chains from one sample, sequenced in a study of T-cell memory formation after mild COVID-19. TCRdb analysed the 5' RACE reads with MiXCR anew, one entry per CDR3 protein. The profile covers tens of thousands of distinct CDR3 sequences, with 6.1% appearing a single time and more than 0.7% taken by the ten largest. The sequenced material came from PBMCs or a T cell subset sorted from them (not recorded which). The receptors come from an adult who had mild COVID-19 (a few samples of this study predate the infection). Cell type and time point are not known.

This clonotype was detected many times. V gene TRBV7-9 combines with J gene TRBJ1-4; unclear D gene. The V and J ends lost 5 bases and 10 bases respectively, with 11 bases between them. The CDR3 is made up of 12 amino acids. The germline V gene encodes CDR1 SEHNR and CDR2 FQNEAQ (reference sequence). In DNA, the CDR3 is TGTGCCAGCAGCCCGGACCGTCGAAAACTGTTTTTT. It encodes CASSPDRRKLFF.

There are many counts of this clonotype. This chain links TRBV11-2 with TRBJ2-1; TRBD2 aligns across 9 bases. The germline V gene encodes CDR1 SGHAT and CDR2 FQNNGV. The CDR3 loop spans 15 amino acids. With 7 bases clipped from V and 7 bases from J, the junction kept 11 bases outside the gene matches. This chain's CDR3 is CASKPLAGRRNEQFF. CDR3 sequence (DNA): TGTGCCAGCAAACCACTAGCGGGTCGGCGGAATGAGCAGTTCTTC.

The chain joins TRBV24-1 to TRBJ1-1; D remains unclear. This CDR3 comprises 13 residues. Germline lookup yields CDR1 KGHDR and CDR2 SFDVKD. The V gene lost 4 bases and the J gene lost 9 bases, with 14 bases spanning the gap. The DNA for the CDR3 is TGTGCCACCAGTGACCCCGGAAGGTCTAAAGCTTTCTTT. Its translation: CATSDPGRSKAFF.

This chain links TRBV5-4 with TRBJ1-3, with D tentatively TRBD1 (5 bases). Germline CDR1 is SGHNT and CDR2 is YYREEE (reference sequence). Trimming shortened V by 4 bases and J by 0 bases, and 14 bases separated the two germline ends. The CDR3 runs to 16 residues. DNA of the CDR3: TGTGCCAGCAGCGGCTTTGGGGGTCACTCTGGAAACACCATATATTTT. Translated, it gives CASSGFGGHSGNTIYF.

The chain combines TRBV7-3 with TRBJ2-6; D is ambiguous. The CDR3 loop spans 16 amino acids. Between the trimmed V and J ends, which lost 0 bases and 0 bases, there was a span of 6 bases. Germline V gene sequence: CDR1 SGHTA, CDR2 FQGTGA. The CDR3 is CASSLTQYSGANVLTF. The CDR3 bases are TGTGCCAGCAGCTTAACGCAGTACTCTGGGGCCAACGTCCTGACTTTC.

This clonotype was picked up many times. The gene calls are TRBV11-1 and TRBJ2-3, with 8 bases lining up with TRBD2. The CDR3 is made up of 18 amino acids. Germline trimming cut 2 bases from V and 3 bases from J; bases unmatched to any gene: 13. Germline CDR1 and CDR2: SGHAT and FQDESV (reference sequence). In nucleotides, the CDR3 is TGTGCCAGCAGCTTAACGAAAAGGCGGGAGGCCAATACAGATACGCAGTATTTT. This encodes CASSLTKRREANTDTQYF.

The table lists this clonotype with a few counts. This chain joins TRBV2 and TRBJ2-5; D not resolved. CDR3 length equals 15 residues. Trimming removed 0 bases from V and 5 bases from J, with 13 bases in between. Germline CDR1 is SNHLY and CDR2 is FYNNEI. The CDR3 coding sequence is TGTGCCAGCAGTGAAGCCGGCACGTCCGGGGAGACCCAGTACTTC. This codes for CASSEAGTSGETQYF.

This clonotype was counted ten times or more. This sequence joins TRBV20-1 and TRBJ2-7; 10 positions agree with TRBD1. The germline V gene has CDR1 DFQATT and CDR2 SNEGSKA (reference sequence). V shed 4 bases, J shed 2 bases, and the junction held 14 bases outside the gene matches. The CDR3 contains 17 residues. CDR3: CSATGTGAVGHAYEQYF. DNA of the CDR3: TGCAGTGCTACCGGGACAGGGGCGGTGGGGCATGCCTACGAGCAGTACTTC.

This clonotype appeared a few times. The V call is TRBV5-1, the J call TRBJ2-1; 8 bases match TRBD2. J lost 0 bases, V lost 1 base, and 3 bases had no gene match. Germline CDR1 SGHRS, CDR2 YFSETQ. There are 16 residues in the CDR3. The CDR3 nucleotides read TGCGCCAGCAGCTTGTCGGCGGGAGGCTCCTACAATGAGCAGTTCTTC. It yields the protein CASSLSAGGSYNEQFF.

This clonotype appeared a few times. This chain uses TRBV4-3 with TRBJ2-7, with 8 positions matching TRBD1. The V gene end was trimmed by 3 bases and the J gene end by 0 bases; junction bases not matched to a gene: 10. The CDR3 sequence is 17 residues long. Germline V lookup: CDR1 LGHNA, CDR2 YSLEER. As DNA, the CDR3 is TGCGCCAGCAGCCATCTTGCCGGGACAGGTTCCTCCTACGAGCAGTACTTC. This sequence encodes CASSHLAGTGSSYEQYF.

V is TRBV7-3 and J is TRBJ2-5; D is possibly TRBD2 (6 bases). Germline loops: CDR1 SGHTA, CDR2 FQGTGA. The V gene lost 3 bases and the J gene lost 5 bases, with 10 bases spanning the gap. The CDR3 is made up of 13 amino acids. The CDR3 DNA reads as TGTGCCAGCAGCTTCGGGGGTGGGGAGACCCAGTACTTC. This encodes CASSFGGGETQYF. The whole variable domain, filled in from reference TRBV7-3 and TRBJ2-5, reads GAGVSQTPSNKVTEKGKYVELRCDPISGHTALYWYRQSLGQGPEFLIYFQGTGAADDSGLPNDRFFAVRPEGSVSTLKIQRTERGDSAVYLCASSFGGGETQYFGPGTRLLVL.

This clonotype was observed many times. V and J are TRBV3-1 and TRBJ2-5, with TRBD2 identical over 8 bases. Losses at the gene ends were 0 bases for V and 1 base for J; bases not matched to a gene: 7. The CDR3 extends over 17 amino acids. The germline CDR1 and CDR2 sequences are LGHDT and YNNKEL (reference sequence). The DNA for the CDR3 is TGTGCCAGCAGCCAAGATGCGACTAGCGCAAGCCAAGAGACCCAGTACTTC. Translation: CASSQDATSASQETQYF.

Concerning this clonotype: This sequence may be a read error, since a much larger clone differs from it by one base. The chain links TRBV5-1 to TRBJ2-7; D call uncertain. CDR3 length: 14 amino acids. Between the trimmed V and J ends, which lost 4 bases and 1 base, there was a span of 12 bases. From germline, CDR1 is SGHRS and CDR2 YFSETQ. The CDR3 DNA sequence: TGCGCCAGCAGCAGAGAATGGAGATCCTACGAGCAGTACTTC. As protein: CASSREWRSYEQYF.

In its sample, this clonotype was seen a few times. V gene TRBV9 combines with J gene TRBJ2-2, with D perhaps TRBD2 (5 bases). The germline V gene has CDR1 SGDLS and CDR2 YYNGEE. V lost 3 bases, J lost 3 bases, and 15 bases lay in between. This CDR3 spans 16 amino acids. The CDR3 DNA reads as TGTGCCAGCAGCGACCGTCTGGGAGTCGACACCGGGGAGCTGTTTTTT. This translates into CASSDRLGVDTGELFF.

In this sample, this clonotype turned up many times. The CDR3, as DNA: TGTGCCAGCAGCGAACGTCGGGAGTCACCCCTCCACTTT. Its protein is CASSERRESPLHF. The chain carries TRBV27 and TRBJ1-6; D gene unclear. Per germline, CDR1 MNHEY and CDR2 SMNVEV (reference sequence). Deletions cut 6 bases from V and 10 bases from J, with 13 bases between. The CDR3 runs 13 residues.

In nucleotides, the CDR3 is TGTGCCAGCAGCCAGCCAACAGGGAACTATGGCTACACCTTC. Translated: CASSQPTGNYGYTF. V usage is TRBV3-1 and J usage is TRBJ1-2; D is perhaps TRBD1 (6 bases). Germline V lookup: CDR1 LGHDT, CDR2 YNNKEL (reference sequence). Trimming stripped 3 bases from V and 2 bases from J, with 10 bases between. This CDR3 has 14 residues.

There are a few counts of this clonotype. V is TRBV6-2 or TRBV6-3 and J is TRBJ2-3, with D uncertain. This CDR3 is 13 amino acids long. Trimming cost V 6 bases and J 0 bases, with 7 bases left between them. The germline V gene has CDR1 MNHEY and CDR2 SVGEGT. The chain's CDR3 is CASRATSTDTQYF. CDR3 bases: TGTGCCAGCAGGGCCACCAGCACAGATACGCAGTATTTT.

The table lists this clonotype with many counts. CDR3 nucleotides: TGCAGCGGCGGGCAGGTGAACACCGGGGAGCTGTTTTTT. Translated, it gives CSGGQVNTGELFF. The chain carries TRBV29-1 and TRBJ2-2, with a tentative D call TRBD2 (5 bases). Germline CDR1 and CDR2: SQVTM and ANQGSEA. The CDR3 covers 13 residues. V lost 7 bases, J lost 1 base, and 10 bases lay in between.

This clonotype turned up a few times. The rearrangement uses TRBV20-1 and TRBJ2-2, with 10 bases lining up with TRBD2. V gave up 3 bases and J gave up 3 bases; unmatched junction bases: 7. The germline gives CDR1 DFQATT, CDR2 SNEGSKA (reference sequence). The CDR3 runs to 16 residues. The CDR3 DNA sequence: TGCAGTGCTAGGACCCCGGGACTAGCGTACACCGGGGAGCTGTTTTTT. Amino acid sequence: CSARTPGLAYTGELFF.

This clonotype was recorded many times. The chain links TRBV5-1 to TRBJ1-1, with D maybe TRBD1 (6 bases). CDR1 SGHRS and CDR2 YFSETQ come from the germline V gene. CDR3 size: 15 residues. V gave up 1 base and J gave up 1 base, with 11 bases separating them. The CDR3 loop reads CASSLFQGTNTEAFF. CDR3 coding DNA: TGCGCCAGCAGCTTGTTCCAGGGGACGAACACTGAAGCTTTCTTT.

This clonotype was seen repeatedly, ten times or more. The rearrangement joins TRBV2 to TRBJ2-3; the D gene is possibly TRBD2 (6 bases). Trimming removed 4 bases from V and 4 bases from J, with 12 bases in between. This CDR3 is 14 amino acids long. Germline CDR1 reads SNHLY; CDR2 reads FYNNEI. CDR3 sequence reads: CASSGLSGADTQYF. The CDR3 nucleotides are TGTGCCAGCAGTGGTCTTAGCGGCGCAGATACGCAGTATTTT.

This clonotype was seen ten or more times. The chain has TRBV5-1 and TRBJ2-5; 7 positions agree with TRBD1. The germline gives CDR1 SGHRS, CDR2 YFSETQ. The length of the CDR3 is 13 residues. V trimming: 3 bases; J trimming: 5 bases; junction bases outside the gene matches: 4. CDR3 in amino acids: CASSSGGDETQYF. CDR3 nucleotides: TGCGCCAGCAGCTCAGGGGGAGATGAGACCCAGTACTTC.

This clonotype occurred a few times. The chain has TRBV5-5 and TRBJ1-2; D might be TRBD1 (5 bases). This CDR3 has 15 amino acids. V shed 1 base and J shed 6 bases, with 16 bases lying between them. CDR1 and CDR2 from the germline V gene are SGHKS and YYEKEE (reference sequence). The CDR3 loop is CASSLMGLERDGYTF. The DNA for the CDR3 is TGTGCCAGCAGCTTGATGGGACTGGAGAGGGATGGCTACACCTTC.

This clonotype showed up many times. The V gene is TRBV7-3, the J gene TRBJ2-1; no clear D gene. Germline V gives CDR1 SGHTA, CDR2 FQGTGA. This CDR3 spans 12 amino acids. V gave up 1 base and J gave up 8 bases, with 6 bases separating them. CDR3 bases: TGTGCCAGCAGCTTAAATAAAGATGAGCAGTTCTTC. Protein product: CASSLNKDEQFF.